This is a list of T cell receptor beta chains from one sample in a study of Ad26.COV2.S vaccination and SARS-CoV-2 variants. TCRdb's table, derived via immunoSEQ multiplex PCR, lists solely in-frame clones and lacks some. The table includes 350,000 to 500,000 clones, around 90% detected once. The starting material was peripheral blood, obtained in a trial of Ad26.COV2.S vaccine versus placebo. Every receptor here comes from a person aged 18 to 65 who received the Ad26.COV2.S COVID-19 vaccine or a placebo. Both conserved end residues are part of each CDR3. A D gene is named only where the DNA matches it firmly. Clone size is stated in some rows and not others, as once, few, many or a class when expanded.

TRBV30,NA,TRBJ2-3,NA,TGTGCCTGGAGTTTGGGACGCGTGGATACGCAGTATTTT,CAWSLGRVDTQYF
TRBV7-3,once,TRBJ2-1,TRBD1,TGTGCCAGCAGCCCAGGGACAGGACGCAATGTTATCTACAATGAGCAGTTCTTC,CASSPGTGRNVIYNEQFF
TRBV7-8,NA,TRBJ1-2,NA,TGTGCCAGCAGCCCTAGCTCGTCACAGGGTTATGGCTACACCTTC,CASSPSSSQGYGYTF
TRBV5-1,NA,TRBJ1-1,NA,TGCGCCAGCAGCTTGTGGCGGTTGAACACTGAAGCTTTCTTT,CASSLWRLNTEAFF
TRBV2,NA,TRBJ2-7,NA,TGTGCCAGCAGTGAAGAGCGGAGTGGTTACGAGCAGTACTTC,CASSEERSGYEQYF
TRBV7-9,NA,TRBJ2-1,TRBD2,TGTGCCAGCAGCTTGGGGACTAGCGGGAGGCCACCGAAAAATGAGCAGTTCTTC,CASSLGTSGRPPKNEQFF
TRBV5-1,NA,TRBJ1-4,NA,TGCGCCAGCAGCCCGAATGGGGTCCAAAATGAAAAACTGTTTTTT,CASSPNGVQNEKLFF
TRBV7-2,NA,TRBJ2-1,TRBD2,TGTGCCAGCAGCGTGGGGGGGGGAGTGTACAATGAGCAGTTCTTC,CASSVGGGVYNEQFF
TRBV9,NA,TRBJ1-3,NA,TGTGCCAGCAGCGTAGAAGACAGTAGGAGCACCATATATTTT,CASSVEDSRSTIYF
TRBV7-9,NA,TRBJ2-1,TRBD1,TGTGCCAGCAGCAAACCAAAAATCGGGACAGACAATGAGCAGTTCTTC,CASSKPKIGTDNEQFF
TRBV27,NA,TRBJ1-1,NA,TGTGCCAGCAGCTTCGCAATGAACACTGAAGCTTTCTTT,CASSFAMNTEAFF
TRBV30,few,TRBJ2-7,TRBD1,TGTGCCTGGAGTGGGACAGGACACTACGAGCAGTACTTC,CAWSGTGHYEQYF
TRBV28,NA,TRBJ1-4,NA,TGTGCCAGCAGTTTTATGGGGGGGGCAACTAATGAAAAACTGTTTTTT,CASSFMGGATNEKLFF
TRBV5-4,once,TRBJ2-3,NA,TGTGCCAGCAGCTTGGGGAGGAGCACAGATACGCAGTATTTT,CASSLGRSTDTQYF
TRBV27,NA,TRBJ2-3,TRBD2,TGTGCCAGCAGACATCCGGGACTAGCATCAGATACGCAGTATTTT,CASRHPGLASDTQYF
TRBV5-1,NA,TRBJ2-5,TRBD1,TGCGCCAGCAGCTTGGGACAGGGAGAGACCCAGTACTTC,CASSLGQGETQYF
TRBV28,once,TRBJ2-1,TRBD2,TGTGCCAGCAGTCCACCGGGACTAGCGGGCAATGAGCAGTTCTTC,CASSPPGLAGNEQFF
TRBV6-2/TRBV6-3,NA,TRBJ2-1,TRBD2,TGTGCCAGCAGCCCGACTAGCGGGAGCAGCAATGAGCAGTTCTTC,CASSPTSGSSNEQFF
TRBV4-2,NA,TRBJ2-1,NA,TGTGCCAGCAGCCGAGAGGCGAGCTCCTACAATGAGCAGTTCTTC,CASSREASSYNEQFF
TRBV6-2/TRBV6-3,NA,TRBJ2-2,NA,TGTGCCAGCAGTTACCGCGGATCCTTCCTGGGTGAGGAGCTGTTTTTT,CASSYRGSFLGEELFF
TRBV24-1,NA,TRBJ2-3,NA,TGTGCCACCAGTGAGAACCAGGGGAGTCTGGCAGATACGCAGTATTTT,CATSENQGSLADTQYF
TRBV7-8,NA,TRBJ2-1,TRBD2,TGTGCCAGCTGGCTAGCGGGGTACAATGAGCAGTTCTTC,CASWLAGYNEQFF
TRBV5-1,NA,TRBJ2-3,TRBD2,TGCGCCAGCAGCTTGGTGACTAGCGGGACGAGCACAGATACGCAGTATTTT,CASSLVTSGTSTDTQYF
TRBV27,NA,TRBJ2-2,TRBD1,TGTGCCAGCAGTTTGGTGGGACAGGGAGCCGGGGAGCTGTTTTTT,CASSLVGQGAGELFF
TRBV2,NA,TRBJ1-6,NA,TGTGCCAGCAGTGAACACTCCCTAGACTGGCGGAAAAATAATTCACCCCTCCACTTT,CASSEHSLDWRKNNSPLHF
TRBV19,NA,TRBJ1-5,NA,TGTGCCAGTAGTATCGGGTCAATCAATCAGCCCCAGCATTTT,CASSIGSINQPQHF
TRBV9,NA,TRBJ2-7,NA,TGTGCCAGCAGCGTAGCTGCGGGGGCTGGGTACGAGCAGTACTTC,CASSVAAGAGYEQYF
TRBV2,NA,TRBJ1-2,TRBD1,TGTGCCAGCAGATCCGGGACAGGGGAGTCTGGAGGCTACACCTTC,CASRSGTGESGGYTF
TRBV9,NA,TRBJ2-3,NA,TGTGCCAGCAGCGCTGGACTCACAGATACGCAGTATTTT,CASSAGLTDTQYF
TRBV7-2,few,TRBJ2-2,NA,TGTGCCAGCAGCTTAGATAGCGGGGAGCTGTTTTTT,CASSLDSGELFF
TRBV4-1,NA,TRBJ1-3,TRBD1,TGCGCCAGCAGCCAAGTACCCGGGACAGTTAGCTCTGGAAACACCATATATTTT,CASSQVPGTVSSGNTIYF
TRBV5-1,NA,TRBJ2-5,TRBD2,TGCGCCAGCAGCGAGGGACTAGCGAGCCAAGAGACCCAGTACTTC,CASSEGLASQETQYF
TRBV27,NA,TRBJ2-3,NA,TGTGCCAGCAGTTTTGGGGGGTTGAATACGCAGTATTTT,CASSFGGLNTQYF
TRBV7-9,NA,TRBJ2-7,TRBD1,TGTGCCAGCAGCCCAGGACAGGGTACCTCCTACGAGCAGTACTTC,CASSPGQGTSYEQYF
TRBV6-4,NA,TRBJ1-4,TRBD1,TGTGCCAGCACCCTCCTTCGGACAGGGGGGACAACTAATGAAAAACTGTTTTTT,CASTLLRTGGTTNEKLFF
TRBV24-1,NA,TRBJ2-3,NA,TGTGCCACCAGGGATACAGGGTTCACAGATACGCAGTATTTT,CATRDTGFTDTQYF
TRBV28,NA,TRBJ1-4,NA,TGTGCCAGCAGTTTCAACCTTGAAAAACTGTTTTTT,CASSFNLEKLFF
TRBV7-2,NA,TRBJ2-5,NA,TGTGCCAGCAGCCCCACCGGTTTCCAAGAGACCCAGTACTTC,CASSPTGFQETQYF
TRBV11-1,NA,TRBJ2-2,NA,TGTGCCAGCAGCTTATCCTACGGGGAGCTGTTTTTT,CASSLSYGELFF
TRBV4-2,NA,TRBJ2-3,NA,TGTGCCAGCAGCCAAGAGGAGCGGAACACAGATACGCAGTATTTT,CASSQEERNTDTQYF
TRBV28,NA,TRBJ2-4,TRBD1,TGTGCCAGCAGTACGAGACAGGGGGCAGTTTGGAACATTCAGTACTTC,CASSTRQGAVWNIQYF
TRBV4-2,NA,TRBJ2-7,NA,TGTGCCAGCAGCCAAGAGCGAGCCTCCTACGAGCAGTACTTC,CASSQERASYEQYF
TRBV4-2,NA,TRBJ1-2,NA,TGTGCCAGCAGCCAAGTACCGGGACAACTCTATGGCTACACCTTC,CASSQVPGQLYGYTF
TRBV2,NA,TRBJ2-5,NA,TGTGCCAGCACCACCTCGCAGGGGGGAGAGACCCAGTACTTC,CASTTSQGGETQYF
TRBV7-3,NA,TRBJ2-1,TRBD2,TGTGCCAGCAGCCCAAAAAGAAAAGGGACTAGCGGGTACAATGAGCAGTTCTTC,CASSPKRKGTSGYNEQFF
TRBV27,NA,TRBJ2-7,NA,TGTGCCAGCAGTTCATCGCTCGTTGGGTCCGAGCAGTACTTC,CASSSSLVGSEQYF
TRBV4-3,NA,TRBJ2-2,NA,TGCGCCAGCAGCCACACGTGGGTAGACACCGGGGAGCTGTTTTTT,CASSHTWVDTGELFF
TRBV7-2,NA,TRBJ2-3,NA,TGTGCCAGCAGCTCGAAGACCCACACAGATACGCAGTATTTT,CASSSKTHTDTQYF
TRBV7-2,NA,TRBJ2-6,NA,TGTGCCAGCAGCTTAGGGGGGACCGGGGCCAACGTCCTGACTTTC,CASSLGGTGANVLTF
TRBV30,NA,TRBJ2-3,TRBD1,TGTGCCAGCGCGGGTAGGACAGGGCGTGTGGATACGCAGTATTTT,CASAGRTGRVDTQYF